Sequencing of this T cell receptor (beta chain) was carried out in a study of T cells in Graves' hyperthyroidism and ophthalmopathy. Amplification of TCR beta CDR3 regions was performed using RNA transcripts as template. Primed by the HTBI set, a first-round RT-PCR was run on the TCR CDR3. One entry per CDR3 protein results from TCRdb running MiXCR on the multiplex PCR reads. The sample includes 110,000 to 150,000 distinct CDR3 sequences, approximately 20% of them seen just once. This CDR3 has 15 residues. Trimming cost V 4 bases and J 6 bases, with 15 bases left between them. Germline V gene sequence: CDR1 KGHDR, CDR2 SFDVKD. This clonotype was picked up a small number of times. Its specificity is unknown. Findings of the study overall: Ophthalmopathy could be told apart from stable hyperthyroidism with a 13 V-J model.

Diagnostic decisions used clinical symptoms, serum thyroxine and TRAb, thyroid ultrasound and orbital computed tomography. The source is a woman in her forties or fifties with Graves' hyperthyroidism that later progressed to Graves' ophthalmopathy. Sequencing was performed on blood. V usage is TRBV24-1 and J usage is TRBJ1-5; perhaps TRBD1 as D (5 bases). The CDR3 region is CATSDRGGGTQPQHF. The CDR3 DNA reads TGTGCCACCAGTGACCGGGGGGGGGGAACTCAGCCCCAGCATTTT.